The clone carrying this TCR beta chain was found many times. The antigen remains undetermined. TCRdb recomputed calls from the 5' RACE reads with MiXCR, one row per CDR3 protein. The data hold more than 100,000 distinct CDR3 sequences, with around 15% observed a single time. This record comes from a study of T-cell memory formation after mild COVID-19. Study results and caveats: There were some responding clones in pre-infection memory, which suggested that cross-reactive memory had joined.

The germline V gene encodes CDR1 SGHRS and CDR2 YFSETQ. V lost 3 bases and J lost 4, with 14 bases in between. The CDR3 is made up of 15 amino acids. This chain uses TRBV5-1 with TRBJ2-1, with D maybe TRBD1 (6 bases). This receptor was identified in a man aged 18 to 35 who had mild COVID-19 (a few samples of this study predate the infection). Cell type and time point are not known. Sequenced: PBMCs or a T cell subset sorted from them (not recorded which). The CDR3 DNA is TGCGCCAGCAGCTCCGGGACACCCACTTACAATGAGCAGTTCTTC. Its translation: CASSSGTPTYNEQFF.